These 19 T cell receptor beta chains were sequenced from one sample in a study of cytomegalovirus exposure and HLA in healthy donors. 13 Jbeta primers and 60 Vbeta primers were used for the PCR. Here immunoSEQ multiplex PCR was the method, and the copy in TCRdb shows in-frame clones only, minus some. The repertoire holds some 130,000 clones, with roughly three quarters as singletons. The sample taken for sequencing was PBMCs. The receptor set was obtained from a man younger than 45 in good health and CMV-seronegative.

V and J are TRBV18 and TRBJ2-7; 7 nucleotides line up with TRBD1. J was trimmed by 7 bases and V by 3 bases; bases with no gene match: 12. The CDR3 spans 15 residues. In germline, CDR1 is KGHSH, CDR2 LQKENI. CDR3 region: CASSPGTDPTWEQYF. The CDR3, as DNA: TGTGCCAGCTCACCTGGGACAGACCCAACCTGGGAGCAGTACTTC.

V and J are TRBV5-1 and TRBJ2-5; no clear D. The DNA end favors TRBJ2-7, so the J call may be wrong. CDR3 length: 14 residues. The germline V gene encodes CDR1 SGHRS and CDR2 YFSETQ. The CDR3 protein is CASSANSAYYEQYF. In DNA form, the CDR3 reads TGCGCCAGCAGCGCCAACTCAGCCTACTACGAGCAGTACTTC.

V is TRBV19 and J is TRBJ2-7, with 14 positions matching TRBD2. The V gene's germline CDR1 is LNHDA and CDR2 SQIVND (reference sequence). The CDR3 length is 17 residues. The J segment lost 2 bases and the V segment lost 5 bases, leaving 8 bases of the junction unmatched. CDR3 coding DNA: TGTGCCAGTAGTTCGGGACTAGCGGGAGCCGGGACCTACGAGCAGTACTTC. It yields the protein CASSSGLAGAGTYEQYF.

There are a few counts of this clone. The junction does not match germline at one end; this may be a read error. The gene calls are TRBV6-5 and TRBJ1-1, with D unresolved. In germline, CDR1 is MNHEY, CDR2 SVGAGI. The CDR3 runs to 13 residues. For the CDR3, the DNA is TGTGCCAGCAGTTATAAGAGGAACGCTGAAGCTTTCTTT. Translation gives CASSYKRNAEAFF.

The rearrangement joins TRBV10-3 to TRBJ2-7; D possibly corresponds to TRBD2 (5 bases). V was clipped by 0 bases and J by 3 bases, with 15 bases between them. This CDR3 has 16 residues. CDR1 is ENHRY, CDR2 SYGVKD, per germline. CDR3 in amino acids: CAISESVLRAVYEQYF. CDR3 DNA: TGTGCCATCAGTGAGTCGGTGTTGAGAGCGGTCTACGAGCAGTACTTC.

The rearrangement uses TRBV5-1 and TRBJ1-1; D remains ambiguous. CDR3 size: 13 residues. Trimming cost V 5 bases and J 2 bases, with 10 bases left between them. The germline CDR1 and CDR2 sequences are SGHRS and YFSETQ. CDR3 DNA sequence: TGCGCCAGCAGTAGGAGGGCTAACACTGAAGCTTTCTTT. Its protein product is CASSRRANTEAFF.

This chain connects TRBV19 to TRBJ2-7; TRBD1 matches 7 bases. CDR1 LNHDA and CDR2 SQIVND come from the germline V gene (reference sequence). This CDR3 contains 15 residues. Unmatched junction bases numbered 7, after V lost 5 bases and J lost 0 bases. As DNA, the CDR3 is TGTGCCAGTAGTCCCGACAGGGCTAACTCCTACGAGCAGTACTTC. Residues: CASSPDRANSYEQYF. The full variable domain, in which reference TRBV19 and TRBJ2-7 provide the parts outside the CDR3, is DGGITQSPKYLFRKEGQNVTLSCEQNLNHDAMYWYRQDPGQGLRLIYYSQIVNDFQKGDIAEGYSVSREKKESFPLTVTSAQKNPTAFYLCASSPDRANSYEQYFGPGTRLTVT.

This clone was recorded once. The rearrangement uses TRBV7-2 and TRBJ1-5, with TRBD1 identical over 9 bases. The trim removed 5 bases at V and 4 bases at J, leaving 6 bases unmatched. The CDR3 sequence is 15 residues long. Germline V gives CDR1 SGHTA, CDR2 FQGNSA. This CDR3 reads CASSRSGQGNQPQHF. For the CDR3, the DNA is TGTGCCAGCAGCCGATCTGGACAGGGGAATCAGCCCCAGCATTTT.

CDR3 loop: CASSSLDRAANYGYTF. The CDR3 nucleotides are TGTGCCAGCAGCTCACTGGACAGGGCTGCTAACTATGGCTACACCTTC. The chain joins TRBV11-2 to TRBJ1-2; 8 positions agree with TRBD1. The CDR3 length is 16 residues. V shed 4 bases and J 0 bases; nucleotides not matched to a gene: 7. Germline loops: CDR1 SGHAT, CDR2 FQNNGV.

The chain employs TRBV30 and TRBJ2-6, with 8 bases aligning to TRBD2. Germline V CDR1 and CDR2: GTSNPN, SVGIG (reference sequence). The CDR3 extends over 18 amino acids. J was trimmed by 2 bases and V by 2 bases; bases with no gene match: 11. The CDR3 bases are TGTGCCTGGAGTCGAGGCTTGGGCGGGAGGACTGGGGCCAACGTCCTGACTTTC. Translating gives CAWSRGLGGRTGANVLTF. Looking up the rest from reference TRBV30 and TRBJ2-6 gives the full variable domain: SQTIHQWPATLVQPVGSPLSLECTVEGTSNPNLYWYRQAAGRGLQLLFYSVGIGQISSEVPQNLSASRPQDRQFILSSKKLLLSDSGFYLCAWSRGLGGRTGANVLTFGAGSRLTVL.

This clone came up once. The CDR3 region is CASSHGTEGNTIYF. The CDR3, as DNA: TGCGCCAGCAGCCATGGGACAGAAGGAAACACCATATATTTT. J is TRBJ1-3 and V is TRBV5-1; 7 bases line up with TRBD1. In germline, CDR1 is SGHRS, CDR2 YFSETQ. V shed 4 bases and J 4 bases; nucleotides not matched to a gene: 5. This CDR3 has 14 residues.

The gene calls are TRBV7-9 and TRBJ1-1; the D is unclear. V shed 5 bases and J shed 5 bases, with 6 bases lying between them. Per germline, CDR1 SEHNR and CDR2 FQNEAQ (reference sequence). This CDR3 contains 11 residues. The chain's CDR3 is CASSPRTEAFF. The CDR3, as DNA: TGTGCCAGCAGCCCCCGGACTGAAGCTTTCTTT.

V usage is TRBV28 and J usage is TRBJ1-1, with D possibly being TRBD1 (5 bases). This CDR3 is 13 amino acids long. V was cut by 2 bases and J by 6 bases, with 10 bases left in between. Per germline, CDR1 MDHEN and CDR2 SYDVKM. The CDR3 DNA is TGTGCCAGCAGTTTAATCAGGGCTTCTGAAGCTTTCTTT. As protein: CASSLIRASEAFF. Full variable domain (outside the CDR3, taken from reference TRBV28 and TRBJ1-1): DVKVTQSSRYLVKRTGEKVFLECVQDMDHENMFWYRQDPGLGLRLIYFSYDVKMKEKGDIPEGYSVSREKKERFSLILESASTNQTSMYLCASSLIRASEAFFGQGTRLTVV.

The count of this clone is one. The gene calls are TRBV7-9 and TRBJ1-5; 7 bases map to TRBD1. From germline, CDR1 is SEHNR and CDR2 FQNEAQ (reference sequence). CDR3 length equals 18 residues. V trimming: 1 base; J trimming: 0 bases; junction bases outside the gene matches: 9. The CDR3 sequence: CASSLGAGGPDSNQPQHF. The CDR3 DNA follows: TGTGCCAGCAGCTTAGGGGCAGGGGGACCCGATAGCAATCAGCCCCAGCATTTT. The complete variable domain, with remaining parts taken from reference TRBV7-9 and TRBJ1-5, reads DTGVSQNPRHKITKRGQNVTFRCDPISEHNRLYWYRQTLGQGPEFLTYFQNEAQLEKSRLLSDRFSAERPKGSFSTLEIQRTEQGDSAMYLCASSLGAGGPDSNQPQHFGDGTRLSIL.

The gene calls are TRBV6-5 and TRBJ1-4; D unresolved. Deletions cut 7 bases from V and 7 bases from J, with 7 bases between. The germline V gene has CDR1 MNHEY and CDR2 SVGAGI. The CDR3 extends over 11 amino acids. The CDR3 nucleotides are TGTGCCAGCACGGGAGGTGAAAAACTGTTTTTT. Amino acid sequence: CASTGGEKLFF.

The V gene is TRBV18, the J gene TRBJ1-2; 7 bases align to TRBD1. The germline V gene encodes CDR1 KGHSH and CDR2 LQKENI. V shed 0 bases, J shed 3 bases, and the junction held 1 base outside the gene matches. This CDR3 is built from 14 residues. CDR3 bases: TGTGCCAGCTCACCACCGGGACAGTACTATGGCTACACCTTC. It specifies CASSPPGQYYGYTF.

V usage is TRBV2 and J usage is TRBJ2-3, with 8 bases matching TRBD1. CDR3 length: 15 amino acids. Germline trimming cut 5 bases from V and 6 bases from J; bases unmatched to any gene: 10. CDR1 SNHLY and CDR2 FYNNEI come from the germline V gene. CDR3: CASSSQGANGDTQYF. The CDR3 DNA follows: TGTGCCAGCAGTTCCCAGGGGGCAAATGGGGATACGCAGTATTTT.

This chain links TRBV28 with TRBJ2-3; D uncertain. The CDR3 runs 13 residues. CDR1 is MDHEN, CDR2 SYDVKM, per germline. Trimming removed 5 bases from V and 1 base from J, with 7 bases in between. The CDR3 coding sequence is TGTGCCAGCAGTACCCGAGGCACAGATACGCAGTATTTT. It yields the protein CASSTRGTDTQYF.

The J gene is TRBJ1-3, the V gene TRBV5-6; D remains ambiguous. From germline, CDR1 is SGHDT and CDR2 YYEEEE. CDR3 size: 14 residues. Trimming left V 0 bases short and J 4 bases short, with 8 bases between. For the CDR3, the DNA is TGTGCCAGCAGCTTGGTGACTCCGGGAAACACCATATATTTT. It encodes CASSLVTPGNTIYF.